This is a list of T cell receptor beta chains from one sample in a study of beta chain features in type 1 diabetes. Clones were sequenced by immunoSEQ multiplex PCR, and TCRdb holds only the in-frame ones, with some missing. The sample lists under 500,000 clones, 30% occurring once. Material for sequencing was naive CD4+ T cells from blood. These receptors were obtained from a young man in good health. The CDR3 runs from the conserved cysteine through the conserved F or W. The D gene is left open where the match is weak. Rows give clone size only sometimes, using once, few, many, or a class for an expanded clone.

V: TRBV28; size: .; J: TRBJ2-5; D: TRBD1; DNA: TGTGCCAGCAGTTCCACCGGGACAGGGGTTACAGAGACCCAGTACTTC; CDR3: CASSSTGTGVTETQYF
V: TRBV5-1; size: .; J: TRBJ2-1; D: .; DNA: TGCGCCAGCAGCTCTTCTGTAAGCAATGAGCAGTTCTTC; CDR3: CASSSSVSNEQFF
V: TRBV9; size: .; J: TRBJ2-1; D: .; DNA: TGTGCCAGCAGCGTCGAGGGGTATGCTGGGAATGAGCAGTTCTTC; CDR3: CASSVEGYAGNEQFF
V: TRBV18; size: few; J: TRBJ2-1; D: .; DNA: TGTGCCAGCTCACCAGCGCAGGGTTCCGGCTCCTACAATGAGCAGTTCTTC; CDR3: CASSPAQGSGSYNEQFF
V: TRBV12-5; size: .; J: TRBJ1-4; D: .; DNA: TGTGCTAGTGGACGCGGTTCCGGAGGCAGTGAAAAACTGTTTTTT; CDR3: CASGRGSGGSEKLFF
V: TRBV18; size: few; J: TRBJ1-2; D: .; DNA: TGTGCCAGCTCACCATCAGAGAAAGACTATGGCTACACCTTC; CDR3: CASSPSEKDYGYTF
V: TRBV30; size: .; J: TRBJ1-3; D: .; DNA: TGTGCCTGGGCAGGGTTATCCGGAAACACCATATATTTT; CDR3: CAWAGLSGNTIYF
V: TRBV12-5; size: .; J: TRBJ2-1; D: .; DNA: TGTGCTAGTGGTCCCGGACCAGGGCGGAATGAGCAGTTCTTC; CDR3: CASGPGPGRNEQFF
V: TRBV7-3; size: few; J: TRBJ2-1; D: TRBD2; DNA: TGTGCCAGCAGCTTAAACCCGTTCCGGGAGGCGGGGAATGAGCAGTTCTTC; CDR3: CASSLNPFREAGNEQFF
V: TRBV29-1; size: .; J: TRBJ2-2; D: .; DNA: TGCAGCGTTGAGACCCGGACGGCTCGGACCACCGGGGAGCTGTTTTTT; CDR3: CSVETRTARTTGELFF
V: TRBV9; size: .; J: TRBJ1-3; D: .; DNA: TGTGCCAGCAGCGGACAAATCTACGGAAACACCATATATTTT; CDR3: CASSGQIYGNTIYF
V: TRBV30; size: once; J: TRBJ1-2; D: TRBD1; DNA: TGTGCCTGGAGTGCGCACCCGGGACAGGGGGCGGGCTATGGCTACACCTTC; CDR3: CAWSAHPGQGAGYGYTF
V: TRBV23-1; size: .; J: TRBJ1-2; D: .; DNA: TGCGCCAGCAGTCATAGGGGCAGGCCCACCGACTATGGCTACACCTTC; CDR3: CASSHRGRPTDYGYTF
V: TRBV7-2; size: .; J: TRBJ2-7; D: .; DNA: TGTGCCAGCAGCTTAGGCCGACCCCCCTACGAGCAGTACTTC; CDR3: CASSLGRPPYEQYF
V: TRBV30; size: .; J: TRBJ1-1; D: TRBD1; DNA: TGTGCCTGGAGTGACCGGGACAGTTTTATGAACACTGAAGCTTTCTTT; CDR3: CAWSDRDSFMNTEAFF
V: TRBV30; size: few; J: TRBJ1-2; D: TRBD1; DNA: TGTGCCTGGAGTGCCTCGAGACAGGGGGATGGCTACACCTTC; CDR3: CAWSASRQGDGYTF
V: TRBV30; size: .; J: TRBJ1-2; D: .; DNA: TGTGCCTGCTTGGTAGCCAGTGGGACCCCAGGGTATAGCTATGGCTACACCTTC; CDR3: CACLVASGTPGYSYGYTF
V: TRBV28; size: few; J: TRBJ2-1; D: .; DNA: TGTGCCAGCAGTTTATGGGAGGCCAGCTCCTACAATGAGCAGTTCTTC; CDR3: CASSLWEASSYNEQFF
V: TRBV6-5; size: .; J: TRBJ2-7; D: TRBD2; DNA: TGTGCCAGCAGTGGACTAGCTGAGACCGAGCAGTACTTC; CDR3: CASSGLAETEQYF
V: TRBV29-1; size: few; J: TRBJ2-3; D: TRBD2; DNA: TGCAGCGTTTTAGCGGGTGCAGATACGCAGTATTTT; CDR3: CSVLAGADTQYF
V: TRBV7-3; size: .; J: TRBJ2-2; D: .; DNA: TGTGCCAGCAGCGCGAAGGAGGCCGGGGAGCTGTTTTTT; CDR3: CASSAKEAGELFF
V: TRBV7-6; size: .; J: TRBJ2-3; D: TRBD1; DNA: TGTGCCAGCGCGAGGGGGCATGGCACAGATACGCAGTATTTT; CDR3: CASARGHGTDTQYF
V: TRBV5-1; size: .; J: TRBJ2-1; D: TRBD2; DNA: TGCGCCAGCGCCACACCAGGCGGGAGGATGTACAATGAGCAGTTCTTC; CDR3: CASATPGGRMYNEQFF
V: TRBV4-3; size: .; J: TRBJ2-1; D: TRBD2; DNA: TGCGCCAGCAGCCAAGCGCTAGCGGGGGCCCCGAGCTCCTACAATGAGCAGTTCTTC; CDR3: CASSQALAGAPSSYNEQFF
V: TRBV14; size: .; J: TRBJ2-1; D: .; DNA: TGTGCCAGCAGCCAGGTAGCCGTAATACAGTTCTTC; CDR3: CASSQVAVIQFF
V: TRBV27; size: few; J: TRBJ2-5; D: .; DNA: TGTGCCAGCACCTCGGCTGGGAGAGAGACCCAGTACTTC; CDR3: CASTSAGRETQYF
V: TRBV30; size: .; J: TRBJ2-1; D: TRBD2; DNA: TGTGCCCGGGGGAGCGGGAGCCCCTACAATGAGCAGTTCTTC; CDR3: CARGSGSPYNEQFF
V: TRBV7-3; size: .; J: TRBJ2-3; D: .; DNA: TGTGCCAGCAGCAGAAGGGGACCGCGCACAGATACGCAGTATTTT; CDR3: CASSRRGPRTDTQYF
V: TRBV30; size: .; J: TRBJ2-1; D: .; DNA: TGTGCCTGCCAACGACAATACAATGAGCAGTTCTTC; CDR3: CACQRQYNEQFF
V: TRBV28; size: .; J: TRBJ2-5; D: TRBD1; DNA: TGTGCCAGCAGGCCCCCCGGCAGGGGGGAGACCCAGTACTTC; CDR3: CASRPPGRGETQYF
V: TRBV7-9; size: few; J: TRBJ1-2; D: .; DNA: TGTGCCAGCAGCTTCGAGGCGTATGGCTACACCTTC; CDR3: CASSFEAYGYTF
V: TRBV30; size: .; J: TRBJ2-6; D: TRBD1; DNA: TGTGCCGGACAGAGGGGGACAGGGCTCGCTGGGGCCAACGTCCTGACTTTC; CDR3: CAGQRGTGLAGANVLTF
V: TRBV25-1; size: .; J: TRBJ2-7; D: TRBD2; DNA: TGTGCCAGCAGATGGACTAGCGGGTCCTACGAGCAGTACTTC; CDR3: CASRWTSGSYEQYF
V: TRBV19; size: .; J: TRBJ2-7; D: .; DNA: TGTGCCAGTAGTATAGAAGGAGCCAACCACGAGCAGTACTTC; CDR3: CASSIEGANHEQYF
V: TRBV10-3; size: few; J: TRBJ2-3; D: .; DNA: TGTGCCATCAGTGGGGATGGCACAGATACGCAGTATTTT; CDR3: CAISGDGTDTQYF
V: TRBV7-9; size: .; J: TRBJ2-5; D: TRBD2; DNA: TGTGCCAGCACATCTCAGGGAGGGAGGACCTTGTGGACCCAGTACTTC; CDR3: CASTSQGGRTLWTQYF
V: TRBV29-1; size: .; J: TRBJ2-1; D: .; DNA: TGCAGCGTCTACTTGAGTTGGGACAATGAGCAGTTCTTC; CDR3: CSVYLSWDNEQFF
V: TRBV7-2; size: .; J: TRBJ2-7; D: TRBD2; DNA: TGTGCCAGCAGCTTAGCGAAGGGCGGGAGGTCCTACGAGCAGTACTTC; CDR3: CASSLAKGGRSYEQYF
V: TRBV6-6; size: few; J: TRBJ2-1; D: TRBD2; DNA: TGTGCCAGCAGTGATGGACTAGCTCGTGAGCAGTTCTTC; CDR3: CASSDGLAREQFF
V: TRBV28; size: .; J: TRBJ1-1; D: TRBD1; DNA: TGTGCCAGCAGTTCGACAGGGGAGAACACTGAAGCTTTCTTT; CDR3: CASSSTGENTEAFF
V: TRBV29-1; size: few; J: TRBJ2-1; D: .; DNA: TGCAGCGTTGCCCAGCGGCTCAACAATGAGCAGTTCTTC; CDR3: CSVAQRLNNEQFF
V: TRBV5-6; size: .; J: TRBJ1-4; D: TRBD1; DNA: TGTGCCAGCAGCTCACAGGGGACTAATGAAAAACTGTTTTTT; CDR3: CASSSQGTNEKLFF
V: TRBV30; size: few; J: TRBJ1-1; D: .; DNA: TGTGCCTGGAGTTCAAGGGCTGAAGCTTTCTTT; CDR3: CAWSSRAEAFF
V: TRBV5-1; size: once; J: TRBJ2-1; D: .; DNA: TGCGCCAGCAGCTTGAGTAGAGTCACCAATGAGCAGTTCTTC; CDR3: CASSLSRVTNEQFF
V: TRBV30; size: .; J: TRBJ1-1; D: .; DNA: TGTGCCTGGAGTGTACCCGGGAGAGAAGCTTTCTTT; CDR3: CAWSVPGREAFF
V: TRBV30; size: few; J: TRBJ2-7; D: .; DNA: TGTGCCTGGTCCCCAGGGGTCTACGAGCAGTACTTC; CDR3: CAWSPGVYEQYF
V: TRBV9; size: .; J: TRBJ2-1; D: .; DNA: TGTGCCAGCAGCGTATCCCATTACAATGAGCAGTTCTTC; CDR3: CASSVSHYNEQFF
V: TRBV30; size: few; J: TRBJ2-7; D: .; DNA: TGTGCCTGGAGTGACCCGGGATCTAGGCAGTACTTC; CDR3: CAWSDPGSRQYF
V: TRBV30; size: few; J: TRBJ1-2; D: .; DNA: TGTGCCTGGAGTGCAGGGCTTAACTATGGCTACACCTTC; CDR3: CAWSAGLNYGYTF
V: TRBV6-5; size: .; J: TRBJ2-3; D: TRBD1; DNA: TGTGCCAGCAGTTACGGTTCAGGGGGCCATCCAGATACGCAGTATTTT; CDR3: CASSYGSGGHPDTQYF
V: TRBV30; size: once; J: TRBJ1-4; D: .; DNA: TGTGCCTGTCGGGGCCCAACTAATGAAAAACTGTTTTTT; CDR3: CACRGPTNEKLFF